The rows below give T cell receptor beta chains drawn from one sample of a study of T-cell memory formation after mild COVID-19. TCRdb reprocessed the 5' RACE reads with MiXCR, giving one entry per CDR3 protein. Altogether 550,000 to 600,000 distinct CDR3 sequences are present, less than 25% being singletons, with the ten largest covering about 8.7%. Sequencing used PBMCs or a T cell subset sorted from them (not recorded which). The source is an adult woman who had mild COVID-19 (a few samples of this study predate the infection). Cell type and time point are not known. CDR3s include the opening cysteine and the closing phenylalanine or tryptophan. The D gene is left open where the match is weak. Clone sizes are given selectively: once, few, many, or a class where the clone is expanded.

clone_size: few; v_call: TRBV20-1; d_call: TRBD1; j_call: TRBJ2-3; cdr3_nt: TGCAGTGCTAGGGCCGGGACAGCAGATACGCAGTATTTT; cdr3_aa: CSARAGTADTQYF
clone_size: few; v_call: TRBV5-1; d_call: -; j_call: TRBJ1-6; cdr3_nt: TGCGCCAGCAGCTTGGACACGTACTCACCCCTCCACTTT; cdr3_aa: CASSLDTYSPLHF
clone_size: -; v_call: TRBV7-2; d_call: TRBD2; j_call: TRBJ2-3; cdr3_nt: TGTGCCAGCAGCTTTAGAGCGGGAAGCACTAGCACAGATACGCAGTATTTT; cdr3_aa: CASSFRAGSTSTDTQYF
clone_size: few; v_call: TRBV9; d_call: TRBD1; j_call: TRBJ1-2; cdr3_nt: TGTGCCAGCAGCGTAGTTCGGTCGACAGGGGCCGCGGATGGCTACACCTTC; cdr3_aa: CASSVVRSTGAADGYTF
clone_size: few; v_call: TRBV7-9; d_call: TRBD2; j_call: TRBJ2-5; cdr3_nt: TGTGCCAGCAGCTTAGTTCCTAGCGGGGAAGAGACCCAGTACTTC; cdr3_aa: CASSLVPSGEETQYF
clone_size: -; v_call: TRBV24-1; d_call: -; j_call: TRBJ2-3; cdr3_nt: TGTGCCACCAGCGGCCCCCCGGGCAGCACAGATACGCAGTATTTT; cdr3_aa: CATSGPPGSTDTQYF
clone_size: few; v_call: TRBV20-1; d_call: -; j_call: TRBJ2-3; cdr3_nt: TGCAGTGCTAGAGCGTCCCCGGGGGCTACAGATACGCAGTATTTT; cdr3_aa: CSARASPGATDTQYF
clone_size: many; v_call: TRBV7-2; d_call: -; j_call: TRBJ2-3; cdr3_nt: TGTGCCAGCAGCTTATCGGTCGCAGATACGCAGTATTTT; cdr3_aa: CASSLSVADTQYF
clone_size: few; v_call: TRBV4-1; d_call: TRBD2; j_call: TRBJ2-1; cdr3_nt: TGCGCCAGCAGCCGAGTGGCGGGGGGGCTTGGGAATGAGCAGTTCTTC; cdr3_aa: CASSRVAGGLGNEQFF
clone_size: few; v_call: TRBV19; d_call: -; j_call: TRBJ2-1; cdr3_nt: TGTGCCAGTAGTATTAGGGGGGCAACTTCCAATGAGCAGTTCTTC; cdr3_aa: CASSIRGATSNEQFF
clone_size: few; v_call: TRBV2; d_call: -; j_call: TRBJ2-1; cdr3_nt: TGTGCCAGCAGGGGTGGGTTCCTCTCCTACAATGAGCAGTTCTTC; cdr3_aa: CASRGGFLSYNEQFF
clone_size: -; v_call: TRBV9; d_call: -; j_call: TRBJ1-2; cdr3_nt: TGTGCCAGCAGCGTAGCCGGGACCGATCCTTATGGCTACACCTTC; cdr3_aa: CASSVAGTDPYGYTF
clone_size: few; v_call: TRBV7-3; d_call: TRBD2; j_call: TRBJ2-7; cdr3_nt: TGTGCCAGCAGCTTAGGCGGGAGTTCCCCCGAGCAGTACTTC; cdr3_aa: CASSLGGSSPEQYF
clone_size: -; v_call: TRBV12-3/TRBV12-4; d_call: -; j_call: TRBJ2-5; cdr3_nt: TGTGCCAGCAGTTTTCAGAGGACGGCCCAAGAGACCCAGTACTTC; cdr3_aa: CASSFQRTAQETQYF
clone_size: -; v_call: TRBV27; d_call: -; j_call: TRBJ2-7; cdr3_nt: TGTGCCAGCAGTCTCACCTTGGGGCCGCTCTCCTACGAGCAGTACTTC; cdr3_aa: CASSLTLGPLSYEQYF
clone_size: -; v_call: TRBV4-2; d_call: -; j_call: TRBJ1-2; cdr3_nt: TGTGCCAGCAGCCAAGGAACATGGGGGGAAGACTATGGCTACACCTTC; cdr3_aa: CASSQGTWGEDYGYTF
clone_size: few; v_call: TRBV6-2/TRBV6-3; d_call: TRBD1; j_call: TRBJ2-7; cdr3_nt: TGTGCCAGCAAGACAGGGGGCAGGTACGAGCAGTACTTC; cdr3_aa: CASKTGGRYEQYF
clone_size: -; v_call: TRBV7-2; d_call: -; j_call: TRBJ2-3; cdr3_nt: TGTGCCAGCAGCCCCATGCGTGATACGCAGTATTTT; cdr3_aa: CASSPMRDTQYF
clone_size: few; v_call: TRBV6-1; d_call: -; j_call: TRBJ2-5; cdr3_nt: TGTGCCAGCAGAACAGGGATGAGGGAGACCCAGTACTTC; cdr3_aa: CASRTGMRETQYF
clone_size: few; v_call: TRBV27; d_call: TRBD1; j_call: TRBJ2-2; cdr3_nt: TGTGCCAGCAGTTCCCGCGGACAGGGGTACACCGGGGAGCTGTTTTTT; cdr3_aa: CASSSRGQGYTGELFF
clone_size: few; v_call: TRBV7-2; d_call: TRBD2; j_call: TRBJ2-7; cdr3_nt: TGTGCCAGCAGCTCCAGGGAGCGGGGGGGCCGGTACGAGCAGTACTTC; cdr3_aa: CASSSRERGGRYEQYF
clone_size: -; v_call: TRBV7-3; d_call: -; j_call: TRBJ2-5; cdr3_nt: TGTGCCAGCAGCTTCGGCAGGGTAGACGAGACCCAGTACTTC; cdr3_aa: CASSFGRVDETQYF
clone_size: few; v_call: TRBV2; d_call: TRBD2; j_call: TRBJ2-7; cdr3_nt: TGTGCCAGCAGTGAAAGGCAAGGGCTAGCGGTCTTCTTAGGTTCCGAGCAGTACTTC; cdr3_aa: CASSERQGLAVFLGSEQYF
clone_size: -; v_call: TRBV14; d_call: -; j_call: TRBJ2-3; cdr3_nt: TGTGCCAGCAGCCAAGGACACCAAAGTGGAGATACGCAGTATTTT; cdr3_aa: CASSQGHQSGDTQYF
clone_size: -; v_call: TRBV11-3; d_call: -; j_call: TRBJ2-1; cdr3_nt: TGTGCCAGCAGCTTGTACTACGGACCGCCCCACAATGAGCAGTTCTTC; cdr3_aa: CASSLYYGPPHNEQFF
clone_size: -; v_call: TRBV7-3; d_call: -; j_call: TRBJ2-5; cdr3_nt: TGTGCCAGCAGCCTCAGCGTGGGCCAAGAGACCCAGTACTTC; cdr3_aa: CASSLSVGQETQYF
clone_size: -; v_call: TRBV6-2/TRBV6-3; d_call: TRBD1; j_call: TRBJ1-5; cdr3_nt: TGTGCCAGCAGTCGGGACAGACCACCCAATCAGCCCCAGCATTTT; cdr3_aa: CASSRDRPPNQPQHF
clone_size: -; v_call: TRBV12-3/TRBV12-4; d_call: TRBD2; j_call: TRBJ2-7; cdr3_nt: TGTGCCAGCAGTCCCGGCGGGAGTAGGTCCTACGAGCAGTACTTC; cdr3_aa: CASSPGGSRSYEQYF
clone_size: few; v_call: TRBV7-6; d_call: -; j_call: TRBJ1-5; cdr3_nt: TGTGCCAGCAGCTTATGGGTGGATCAGCCCCAGCATTTT; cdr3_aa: CASSLWVDQPQHF
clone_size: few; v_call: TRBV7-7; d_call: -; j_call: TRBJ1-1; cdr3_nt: TGTGCTAGCAGCTTTAATAGCGGGTCCGAAGCTTTCTTT; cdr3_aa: CASSFNSGSEAFF
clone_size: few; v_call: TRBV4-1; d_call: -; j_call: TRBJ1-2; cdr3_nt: TGCGCCAGCAGCCAAGAGTCGGGGGCGGGGCCCTATGGCTACACCTTC; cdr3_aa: CASSQESGAGPYGYTF
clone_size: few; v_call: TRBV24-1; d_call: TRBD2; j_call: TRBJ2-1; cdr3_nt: TGTGCCACGGGACTAGCGGGAATAAATGAGCAGTTCTTC; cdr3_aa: CATGLAGINEQFF
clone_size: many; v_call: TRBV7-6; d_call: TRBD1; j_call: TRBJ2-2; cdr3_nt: TGTGCCAGCAACACTCCGGGACAGGGAAACGGGGAGCTGTTTTTT; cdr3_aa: CASNTPGQGNGELFF
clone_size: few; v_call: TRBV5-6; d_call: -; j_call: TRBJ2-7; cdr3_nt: TGTGCCAGCAGCTTCATTTTCTCAGCCTACGAGCAGTACTTC; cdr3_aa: CASSFIFSAYEQYF
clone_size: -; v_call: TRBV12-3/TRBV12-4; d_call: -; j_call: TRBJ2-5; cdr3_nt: TGTGCCAGCAGTGGGTTGGGAGAGACCCAGTACTTC; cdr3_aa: CASSGLGETQYF
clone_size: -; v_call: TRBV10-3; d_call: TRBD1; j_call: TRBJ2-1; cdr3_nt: TGTGCCATCAGTGATCAGGGGGCAGTTGAGCAGTTCTTC; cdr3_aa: CAISDQGAVEQFF
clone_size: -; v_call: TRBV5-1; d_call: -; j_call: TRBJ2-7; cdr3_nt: TGCGCCAGCAGCTTGGGGGGCGGATACTCCTACGAGCAGTACTTC; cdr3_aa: CASSLGGGYSYEQYF